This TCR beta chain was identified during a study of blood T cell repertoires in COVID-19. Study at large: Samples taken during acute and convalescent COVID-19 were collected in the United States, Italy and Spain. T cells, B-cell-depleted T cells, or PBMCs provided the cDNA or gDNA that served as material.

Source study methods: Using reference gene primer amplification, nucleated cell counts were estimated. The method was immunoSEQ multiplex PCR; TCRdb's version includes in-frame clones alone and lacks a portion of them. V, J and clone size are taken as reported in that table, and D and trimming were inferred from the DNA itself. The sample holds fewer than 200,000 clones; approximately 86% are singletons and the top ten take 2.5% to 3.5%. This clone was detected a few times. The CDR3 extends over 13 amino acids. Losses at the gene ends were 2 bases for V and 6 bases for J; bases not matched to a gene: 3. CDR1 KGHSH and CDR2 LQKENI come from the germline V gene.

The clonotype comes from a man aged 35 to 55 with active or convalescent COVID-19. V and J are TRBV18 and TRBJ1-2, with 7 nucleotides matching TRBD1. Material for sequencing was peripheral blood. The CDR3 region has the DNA TGTGCCAGCTCACCAGACAGGGAGCATGGCTACACCTTC. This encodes CASSPDREHGYTF.